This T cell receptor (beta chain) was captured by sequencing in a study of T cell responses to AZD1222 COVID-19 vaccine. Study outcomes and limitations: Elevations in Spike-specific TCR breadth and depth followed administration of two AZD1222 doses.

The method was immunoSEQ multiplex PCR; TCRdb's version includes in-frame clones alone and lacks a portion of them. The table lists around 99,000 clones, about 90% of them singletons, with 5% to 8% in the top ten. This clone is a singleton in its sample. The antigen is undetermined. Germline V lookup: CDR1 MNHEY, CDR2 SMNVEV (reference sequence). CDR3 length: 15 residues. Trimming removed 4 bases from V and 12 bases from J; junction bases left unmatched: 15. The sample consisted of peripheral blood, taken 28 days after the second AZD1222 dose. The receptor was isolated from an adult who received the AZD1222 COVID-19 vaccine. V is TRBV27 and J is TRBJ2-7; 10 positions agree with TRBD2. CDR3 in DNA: TGTGCCAGCAGTTGGGGGACTAGCGCAGTTACGAGGGTGTACTTC. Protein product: CASSWGTSAVTRVYF.